This record looks at one T cell receptor beta chain sequence and its context. The antigen it recognizes is unknown. No qualities accompany the bases; no much larger clone lies one base away. Whole blood was collected in K2EDTA tubes by collaborating institutions according to the institutions' own protocols. For TCRbeta analysis, collaborator samples were shipped as frozen whole blood, as isolated PBMCs, or as DNA extracted from either sample type. The CDR3 has 19 amino acids, counting the end cysteine and phenylalanine. Left in the record is the CDR3 DNA by itself, 57 bases read in frame from the first base. After removal of 1 base from V and 1 base from J, the junction retains 12 bases not matched to a gene. From a lookup of the germline V gene, CDR1 and CDR2 are SGHVS and FQNEAQ. The record originates from a study of blood T cell repertoires in COVID-19 (dated by TCRdb to the early 2020s). Some background on the complete study: Samples covering the acute and convalescent phases of COVID-19 were provided by collaborators in the United States, Italy and Spain. The prospective study material was composed of cDNA or gDNA derived from T cells, B-cell-depleted T cells, or PBMCs. Subjects who had been exposed to COVID-19, were actively infected with it, or had recovered from it provided the deeply sampled blood TCRbeta repertoires that made up the dataset. The repertoires were made available in a free public database intended to serve as a resource for research on the immune response to SARS-CoV-2. Samples came from the ongoing ImmuneRACE study (first 160 participants) plus 1,254 subjects from 6 global collaborators. A de-identified subject ID, COVID-19 status, age in years and sex were almost always included in the sample metadata. Where available, HLA class I and class II types were taken from metadata supplied by the sample provider and were not determined by assay-based typing. Overall study outcomes, separate from this receptor: The amount of clinical and demographic metadata varied by source and participant and was provided uncurated.

TCRbeta CDR3 regions were amplified from genomic DNA using the immunoSEQ Assay, a bias-controlled multiplex PCR. Turning to the authors' computational methods: The number of nucleated cells in each sample was estimated by amplification of reference gene primers within the assay. Sequence reads were collapsed and filtered to measure the absolute abundance of every unique TCRbeta CDR3 rearrangement. For each sample, productive Simpson clonality was calculated as the square root of Simpson's diversity index over productive rearrangements. Held by TCRdb, this immuneACCESS table contains in-frame sequences only and omits some clones. Under half of the omission traces to an unresolved V gene where checked; the cause of the rest is unknown. V and J calls and clone size are as listed in that table; D and trimming were resolved from the DNA. In this sample the table shows about 71,000 clones, 82% of which occur a single time. Together, the top ten hold around 15% of the sample.

This TCR was recovered from a woman older than 75 with acute or convalescent COVID-19. The sequence links TRBV7-8 to TRBJ1-5, and 8 junction bases match TRBD1. The specimen was peripheral blood. The sequenced DNA: TGTGCCAGCAGCTTAGAGCTTCAGGGGGCCCTAAAAAGCAATCAGCCCCAGCATTTT. Its translation is CASSLELQGALKSNQPQHF.